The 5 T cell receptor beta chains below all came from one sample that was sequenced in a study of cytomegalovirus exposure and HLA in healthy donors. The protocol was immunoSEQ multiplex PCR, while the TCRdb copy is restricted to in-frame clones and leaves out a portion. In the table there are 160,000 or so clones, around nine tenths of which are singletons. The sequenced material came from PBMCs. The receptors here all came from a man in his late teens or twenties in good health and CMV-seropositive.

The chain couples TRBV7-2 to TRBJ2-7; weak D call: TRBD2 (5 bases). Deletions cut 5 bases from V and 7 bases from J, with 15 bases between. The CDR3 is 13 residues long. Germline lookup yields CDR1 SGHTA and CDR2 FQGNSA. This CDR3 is CASSPSIGGEQYF. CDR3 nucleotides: TGTGCCAGCAGCCCTTCCATCGGAGGAGAGCAGTACTTC.

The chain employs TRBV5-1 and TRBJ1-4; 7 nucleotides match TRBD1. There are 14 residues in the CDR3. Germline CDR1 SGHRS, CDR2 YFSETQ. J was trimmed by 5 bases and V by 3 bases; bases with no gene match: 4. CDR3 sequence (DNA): TGCGCCAGCAGCTCCGGGACAGTGAATGAAAAACTGTTTTTT. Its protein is CASSSGTVNEKLFF.

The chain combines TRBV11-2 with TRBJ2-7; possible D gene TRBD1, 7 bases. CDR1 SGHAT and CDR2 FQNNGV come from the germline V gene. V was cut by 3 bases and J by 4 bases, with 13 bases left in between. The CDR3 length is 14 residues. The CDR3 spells CASSFGAGQYEQYF. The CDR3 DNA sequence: TGTGCCAGCAGCTTTGGGGCGGGACAGTACGAGCAGTACTTC.

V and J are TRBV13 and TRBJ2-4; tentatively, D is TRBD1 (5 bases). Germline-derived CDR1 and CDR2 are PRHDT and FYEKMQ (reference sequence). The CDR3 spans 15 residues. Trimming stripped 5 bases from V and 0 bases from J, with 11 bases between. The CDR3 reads CASSTGILAKNIQYF. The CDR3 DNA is TGTGCCAGCAGCACAGGAATACTAGCCAAAAACATTCAGTACTTC.

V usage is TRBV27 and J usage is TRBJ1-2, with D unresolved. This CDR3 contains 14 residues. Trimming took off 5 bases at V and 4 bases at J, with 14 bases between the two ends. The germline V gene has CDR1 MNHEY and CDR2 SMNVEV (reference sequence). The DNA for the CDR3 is TGTGCCAGCAGTCATGACCTAGGGAGCTATGGCTACACCTTC. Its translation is CASSHDLGSYGYTF.